This is a list of T cell receptor beta chains from one sample in a study of T cells after yellow fever vaccination. MiXCR, applied by TCRdb to the 5' RACE reads, yields one record per CDR3 protein. Counted here are a few hundred thousand distinct CDR3 sequences, around 3.6% occurring once; the ten biggest clones make up about 25%. The input for sequencing was PBMCs, taken on the day of the yellow fever booster vaccination. The receptors were gathered from a man between 18 and 35 years old who received the YFV17D yellow fever vaccine. CDR3s include the opening cysteine and the closing phenylalanine or tryptophan. The D gene is left open where the match is weak. Each size is once, few or many counts, or a class when the clone is expanded.

clone size	V gene	D gene	J gene	CDR3 protein	CDR3 DNA
many	TRBV20-1	NA	TRBJ2-5	CSAIKETQYF	TGCAGTGCTATAAAAGAGACCCAGTACTTC
many	TRBV28	NA	TRBJ2-1	CASSLRDGRSYNEQFF	TGTGCCAGCAGCCTCCGGGACGGCAGATCCTACAATGAGCAGTTCTTC
many	TRBV6-2/TRBV6-3	TRBD1	TRBJ1-5	CASSYPNILRDRPNQPQHF	TGTGCCAGCAGTTACCCCAATATCCTCCGGGACAGGCCTAATCAGCCCCAGCATTTT
few	TRBV5-4	TRBD2	TRBJ2-5	CASSPPSASGETQYF	TGTGCCAGCAGCCCCCCCTCGGCTAGCGGAGAGACCCAGTACTTC
many	TRBV9	NA	TRBJ2-1	CASSAAGTPFFYNEQFF	TGTGCCAGCAGCGCGGCCGGGACACCTTTCTTCTACAATGAGCAGTTCTTC
many	TRBV18	TRBD1	TRBJ2-3	CASSPRQGRTDTQYF	TGTGCCAGCTCACCGAGACAGGGGCGCACAGATACGCAGTATTTT
few	TRBV20-1	NA	TRBJ1-2	CSALDPRGYTF	TGCAGTGCGTTAGACCCGAGGGGCTACACCTTC
few	TRBV29-1	NA	TRBJ1-6	CSAGEGHNSPLHF	TGCAGCGCGGGCGAGGGCCATAATTCACCCCTCCACTTT
few	TRBV5-1	TRBD1	TRBJ2-2	CASRDRTGSLTSTGELFF	TGCGCCAGCAGAGATCGGACAGGGTCCCTTACTAGCACCGGGGAGCTGTTTTTT
many	TRBV20-1	TRBD1	TRBJ2-5	CSASGTGEETQYF	TGCAGTGCTTCCGGGACAGGGGAAGAGACCCAGTACTTC
many	TRBV7-3	TRBD2	TRBJ2-1	CASSQTRRGGWFF	TGTGCCAGCAGCCAAACCCGCCGGGGGGGGTGGTTCTTC
many	TRBV3-1	NA	TRBJ2-3	CASSGYSADTQYF	TGTGCCAGCAGCGGTTATAGCGCAGATACGCAGTATTTT
many	TRBV7-2	NA	TRBJ1-2	CASSLPGAAGYTF	TGTGCCAGCAGCTTACCTGGGGCTGCTGGCTACACCTTC
few	TRBV6-5	NA	TRBJ2-7	CASSYSGGSSYEQYF	TGTGCCAGCAGTTACTCGGGAGGATCCTCCTACGAGCAGTACTTC
many	TRBV9	NA	TRBJ2-7	CASSVEGSYEQYF	TGTGCCAGCAGCGTAGAAGGGTCCTACGAGCAGTACTTC